This T cell receptor (beta chain) emerged from a study of blood T cells in healthy people across ages. The germline V and J ends were trimmed by 4 bases and 3 bases, with 19 bases remaining between them. The germline gives CDR1 SGHNT, CDR2 YYREEE (reference sequence). The CDR3 covers 16 residues. The draw of peripheral blood yielded ten milliliters from each donor. Samples had at least 7 million PBMCs isolated from them. A second roughly 7 to 12 cycle PCR used barcoded and J-beta primers. Individual samples furnished no less than 2.5 million CDR3-containing paired-end reads apiece. TCRdb re-analysed the 5' RACE reads in MiXCR, keeping a single row per CDR3 protein. The repertoire holds about 1,600,000 distinct CDR3 sequences, with about 40% as singletons.

The chain joins TRBV5-4 to TRBJ1-2; possible D gene TRBD1, 5 bases. The TCR originated in a woman between 18 and 29 years old in good health. Source material: blood. The CDR3 nucleotides are TGTGCCAGCAGCCTTCCTGGCTGGGACCGCCACTATGGCTACACCTTC. Translating it yields CASSLPGWDRHYGYTF.